These 11 T cell receptor beta chains originate from one sample sequenced in a study of blood T cell repertoires in COVID-19. The assay was immunoSEQ multiplex PCR, and TCRdb's table has in-frame clones only and misses some. The table records 30,000 to 50,000 clones, around 93% of them present only once. Specimen: peripheral blood. The receptors shown here come from a woman in her twenties or thirties in a cohort sampled during active COVID-19.

The V and J genes are TRBV14 and TRBJ2-7; D is perhaps TRBD2 (5 bases). The CDR3 sequence is 14 residues long. Looked up from germline, CDR1 is SGHDN and CDR2 is FVKESK. V was clipped by 4 bases and J by 5 bases, with 15 bases between them. The CDR3, as DNA: TGTGCCAGCAGCCCCACGCGGGTAATGAACGAGCAGTACTTC. It is translated as CASSPTRVMNEQYF.

This clone appeared once. The chain links TRBV5-1 to TRBJ1-1, with D unclear. Trimming removed 1 base at V and 3 bases at J, with 7 bases between. Germline assignment: CDR1 SGHRS and CDR2 YFSETQ. There are 13 residues in the CDR3. The CDR3 protein is CASSLNQYTEAFF. DNA of the CDR3: TGCGCCAGCAGCTTGAATCAGTACACTGAAGCTTTCTTT.

The V call is TRBV7-2, the J call TRBJ1-1; 9 bases align to TRBD1. V shed 3 bases and J 5 bases; nucleotides not matched to a gene: 4. This CDR3 is 14 amino acids long. Germline CDR1 and CDR2: SGHTA and FQGNSA. The CDR3 region is CASSLNRGLTEAFF. CDR3 in DNA: TGTGCCAGCAGCTTGAACAGGGGGCTTACTGAAGCTTTCTTT.

The chain carries TRBV19 and TRBJ1-6, with D possibly being TRBD1 (6 bases). This CDR3 is 16 amino acids long. The V and J ends lost 3 bases and 7 bases respectively, with 16 bases between them. CDR1 and CDR2 from the germline V gene are LNHDA and SQIVND (reference sequence). This CDR3 reads CASSIGVGTRNSPLHF. The DNA for the CDR3 is TGTGCCAGTAGTATTGGGGTCGGGACACGGAATTCACCCCTCCACTTT.

The V call is TRBV19, the J call TRBJ2-7, with 9 nucleotides matching TRBD2. The V gene's germline CDR1 is LNHDA and CDR2 SQIVND (reference sequence). The CDR3 extends over 15 amino acids. The V and J ends lost 5 bases and 7 bases, in that order; junction bases with no gene match: 12. In DNA form, the CDR3 reads TGTGCCAGTAGTCCCCGGCGGGAGGGCCAAGAAGAGCAGTACTTC. Its translation: CASSPRREGQEEQYF.

This chain links TRBV6-2 or TRBV6-3 with TRBJ2-4; D unresolved. Germline CDR1 reads MNHEY; CDR2 reads SVGEGT. The V end lost 0 bases, the J end lost 6 bases, and 6 bases lay between the germline ends. The length of the CDR3 is 13 residues. This chain's CDR3 is CASSYSAGNIQYF. The CDR3 region has the DNA TGTGCCAGCAGTTACTCGGCAGGAAACATTCAGTACTTC.

The chain combines TRBV3-1 (or the pseudogene TRBV3-2) with TRBJ2-5, with 7 bases matching TRBD1. The germline V gene has CDR1 LGHDT and CDR2 YNNKEL (reference sequence). V lost 4 bases, J lost 3 bases, and 8 bases stayed unmatched. The CDR3 has 15 amino acids. As DNA, the CDR3 is TGTGCCAGCAGCCTTAACCTCGACAGGGAAGAGACCCAGTACTTC. It codes for CASSLNLDREETQYF.

V is TRBV7-9 and J is TRBJ2-5; D gene uncertain. Deletions cut 5 bases from V and 3 bases from J, with 4 bases between. CDR1 and CDR2 from the germline V gene are SEHNR and FQNEAQ (reference sequence). The CDR3 contains 11 residues. The DNA for the CDR3 is TGTGCCAGCAGCCAAAAAGAGACCCAGTACTTC. Translated, it gives CASSQKETQYF.

The rearrangement joins TRBV5-6 to TRBJ2-1; 11 bases are shared with TRBD2. The CDR3 runs to 17 residues. J was trimmed by 5 bases and V by 3 bases; bases with no gene match: 10. Germline V gene sequence: CDR1 SGHDT, CDR2 YYEEEE. Here the CDR3 DNA reads TGTGCCAGCAGCTCCTATCCGCTGACTAGCGGGAACAATGAGCAGTTCTTC. Encoded protein: CASSSYPLTSGNNEQFF.

The J gene is TRBJ2-1, the V gene TRBV3-1 (or the pseudogene TRBV3-2); unclear D gene. Per germline, CDR1 LGHDT and CDR2 YNNKEL (reference sequence). The CDR3 length is 13 residues. V lost 1 base to trimming and J lost 7 bases, with 8 bases between them. CDR3 loop: CASSQAAGNEQFF. CDR3 coding DNA: TGTGCCAGCAGCCAAGCAGCAGGTAATGAGCAGTTCTTC.

The chain joins TRBV2 to TRBJ2-7, with D maybe TRBD1 (6 bases). V lost 5 bases, J lost 1 base, and 12 bases lay in between. From germline, CDR1 is SNHLY and CDR2 FYNNEI. CDR3 length: 14 residues. CDR3 amino acids: CASSPGTNSYEQYF. In DNA form, the CDR3 reads TGTGCCAGCAGTCCCGGGACAAATTCCTACGAGCAGTACTTC.